These 27 T cell receptor beta chains originate from one sample sequenced in a study of preoperative IRX-2 immunotherapy in early breast cancer. Indicated treatment: preoperative locoregional IRX-2 cytokine immunotherapy. Here immunoSEQ multiplex PCR was the method, and the copy in TCRdb shows in-frame clones only, minus some. The table lists a few thousand clones, roughly 80% of them singletons, with about 5.8% in the top ten. The sequences come from tumor tissue, collected before IRX-2 immunotherapy. All receptors come from a human donor with breast cancer.

This chain links TRBV19 with TRBJ2-1; 7 bases are shared with TRBD1. Germline CDR1 reads LNHDA; CDR2 reads SQIVND (reference sequence). V lost 9 bases, J lost 7 bases, and 9 bases stayed unmatched. The CDR3 is made up of 13 amino acids. CDR3 DNA: TGTGCCAGCTTGGAGACAGGGCGAAATGAGCAGTTCTTC. As protein: CASLETGRNEQFF.

This sequence joins TRBV7-1 and TRBJ1-1, with D possibly being TRBD1 (5 bases). TRBV7-1 falls under the ORF class, with uncertain function. The length of the CDR3 is 14 residues. V lost 5 bases, J lost 11 bases, and 21 bases lay in between. The chain's CDR3 is CASSPGRPESAAFF. CDR3 sequence (DNA): TGTGCCAGCAGCCCGGGACGTCCCGAATCGGCGGCTTTCTTT.

By its share, this clone is large. The rearrangement uses TRBV11-3 and TRBJ2-5; TRBD2 is a possible D gene (5 bases). Germline V CDR1 and CDR2: SGHNT, YENEEA. The CDR3 is made up of 16 amino acids. The V end lost 3 bases, the J end lost 4 bases, and 18 bases lay between the germline ends. CDR3 region: CASSLGVTSVGETQYF. The CDR3 DNA sequence: TGTGCCAGCAGCTTGGGAGTCACGAGCGTAGGAGAGACCCAGTACTTC.

V and J are TRBV19 and TRBJ1-2; D remains unclear. Germline V gene sequence: CDR1 LNHDA, CDR2 SQIVND (reference sequence). V dropped 1 base and J dropped 6 bases, with 3 bases sitting between them. The CDR3 is made up of 11 amino acids. CDR3 residues: CASSIGDGYTF. The CDR3 DNA follows: TGTGCCAGTAGTATAGGGGATGGCTACACCTTC.

The chain couples TRBV18 to TRBJ2-3; 8 bases line up with TRBD1. This CDR3 has 15 residues. Trimming removed 2 bases from V and 2 bases from J; junction bases left unmatched: 3. CDR1 and CDR2 from the germline V gene are KGHSH and LQKENI. CDR3 protein: CASSPGQGATDTQYF. CDR3 nucleotide sequence: TGTGCCAGCTCACCAGGACAGGGTGCCACAGATACGCAGTATTTT.

The chain carries TRBV28 and TRBJ2-7, with D possibly matching TRBD1 (6 bases). Germline assignment: CDR1 MDHEN and CDR2 SYDVKM. Trimming cost V 11 bases and J 0 bases, with 26 bases left between them. The CDR3 covers 17 residues. The CDR3 protein is CASSGRTERQISYEQYF. For the CDR3, the DNA is TGTGCCTCCTCAGGTCGGACAGAACGCCAAATCTCCTACGAGCAGTACTTC.

The rearrangement joins TRBV6-8 to TRBJ1-2; TRBD1 is a possible D gene (6 bases). The CDR3 is 13 residues long. V lost 5 bases and J 8 bases, leaving 15 bases between the germline ends. Germline V CDR1 and CDR2: MNHGY, SAAAGT. The CDR3 sequence: CASSDYRVGGYTF. The CDR3 DNA follows: TGTGCCAGCAGTGATTACAGGGTGGGCGGCTACACCTTC.

The rearrangement joins TRBV5-1 to TRBJ1-6, with D perhaps matching TRBD1 (5 bases). The length of the CDR3 is 14 residues. Trimming removed 3 bases from V and 7 bases from J, with 11 bases in between. Germline-derived CDR1 and CDR2 are SGHRS and YFSETQ. The CDR3, as DNA: TGCGCCAGCAGCTCCCGGGACCAAAATTCACCCCTCCACTTT. The encoded protein is CASSSRDQNSPLHF.

V usage is TRBV7-6 and J usage is TRBJ2-6; D gene ambiguous. The germline V gene has CDR1 SGHVS and CDR2 FNYEAQ. This CDR3 has 16 residues. V gave up 8 bases and J gave up 0 bases, with 14 bases separating them. DNA of the CDR3: TGTGCCAGCGGTCTGGTTGAGGACTCTGGGGCCAACGTCCTGACTTTC. Its translation is CASGLVEDSGANVLTF.

V gene TRBV11-3 combines with J gene TRBJ1-6, with D unresolved. The CDR3 extends over 14 amino acids. Trimming shortened V by 0 bases and J by 4 bases, and 4 bases separated the two germline ends. Germline values: CDR1 SGHNT, CDR2 YENEEA. The CDR3 reads CASSLDGYNSPLHF. The CDR3, as DNA: TGTGCCAGCAGCTTAGACGGTTATAATTCACCCCTCCACTTT. Together with reference TRBV11-3 and TRBJ1-6, the CDR3 gives the full variable domain: EAGVVQSPRYKIIEKKQPVAFWCNPISGHNTLYWYLQNLGQGPELLIRYENEEAVDDSQLPKDRFSAERLKGVDSTLKIQPAELGDSAVYLCASSLDGYNSPLHFGNGTRLTVT.

V is TRBV15 and J is TRBJ2-2; 7 bases are a match to TRBD2. The CDR3 totals 16 residues. Trimming took 7 bases from V and 5 from J; bases not matched to a gene: 13. Germline V gene sequence: CDR1 LNHNV, CDR2 YYDKDF (reference sequence). The CDR3 DNA is TGTGCCACCAACATACTGGGGGACTATTCAACCGGGGAGCTGTTTTTT. Translated, it gives CATNILGDYSTGELFF.

V and J are TRBV11-3 and TRBJ2-6, with 8 bases that match TRBD1. Germline CDR1 is SGHNT and CDR2 is YENEEA. The CDR3 is 19 residues long. V gave up 3 bases and J gave up 0 bases; unmatched junction bases: 10. Here the CDR3 DNA reads TGTGCCAGCAGCTTGGGCAGGGGGCCCATTAGCTCTGGGGCCAACGTCCTGACTTTC. It translates to CASSLGRGPISSGANVLTF.

The V and J genes are TRBV6-8 and TRBJ1-1; a weak D match, TRBD1 (6 bases). V was pared by 6 bases and J by 4 bases, with 9 bases between. This CDR3 spans 12 amino acids. Looked up from germline, CDR1 is MNHGY and CDR2 is SAAAGT. CDR3 in amino acids: CASRGGGTEAFF. The CDR3 DNA reads as TGTGCCAGCAGGGGAGGGGGCACTGAAGCTTTCTTT.

This clone was counted between two and nine times. The chain links TRBV6-8 to TRBJ2-7; D is perhaps TRBD2 (5 bases). This CDR3 has 13 residues. Looked up from germline, CDR1 is MNHGY and CDR2 is SAAAGT. Trimming left V 2 bases short and J 4 bases short, with 9 bases between. The CDR3 DNA reads TGTGCCAGCAGTTACGCAACTAGTTACGAGCAGTACTTC. It codes for CASSYATSYEQYF.

The genes are TRBV11-3 and TRBJ2-5, with TRBD2 as a possible D gene (5 bases). Germline CDR1 reads SGHNT; CDR2 reads YENEEA. The CDR3 loop spans 15 amino acids. Trimming took off 5 bases at V and 1 base at J, with 14 bases between the two ends. The DNA of the CDR3 is TGTGCCAGCAGCAAAGAGAGGAGGTCCCAAGAGACCCAGTACTTC. This codes for CASSKERRSQETQYF.

V is TRBV28 and J is TRBJ1-5; D not resolved. The CDR3 runs 13 residues. Germline V CDR1 and CDR2: MDHEN, SYDVKM. Trimming took off 6 bases at V and 4 bases at J, with 10 bases between the two ends. The CDR3 spells CASRGGTNQPQHF. For the CDR3, the DNA is TGTGCCAGCAGGGGAGGCACTAATCAGCCCCAGCATTTT.

The CDR3 DNA sequence: TGTGCCAGCAGCCTGTCATCCGACACCGGGGAGCTGTTTTTT. It yields the protein CASSLSSDTGELFF. This chain connects TRBV6-8 to TRBJ2-2; D not resolved. Germline V gene lookup returns CDR1 MNHGY and CDR2 SAAAGT. V lost 6 bases, J lost 3 bases, and 11 bases lay in between. This CDR3 contains 14 residues.

The rearrangement links TRBV19 to TRBJ2-3, with a tentative D call TRBD1 (5 bases). CDR1 and CDR2 from the germline V gene are LNHDA and SQIVND (reference sequence). Trimming removed 5 bases from V and 4 bases from J, with 13 bases in between. The CDR3 is 14 residues long. In DNA, the CDR3 is TGTGCCAGTAGTGCTGGGGCATCCGCAGATACGCAGTATTTT. Protein: CASSAGASADTQYF.

The chain couples TRBV11-3 to TRBJ1-4, with 7 bases fitting TRBD1. V lost 4 bases and J lost 6; bases outside the gene matches: 8. Germline V gene lookup returns CDR1 SGHNT and CDR2 YENEEA. This CDR3 comprises 15 residues. CDR3 coding DNA: TGTGCCAGCAGCTCCTTGACAGGGCTGTATGAAAAACTGTTTTTT. Translation gives CASSSLTGLYEKLFF.

This clone was observed a few times. A read error may produce the germline difference seen at one junction end. The V and J genes are TRBV28 and TRBJ1-2; the D is unclear. The CDR3 extends over 12 amino acids. Germline CDR1 and CDR2: MDHEN and SYDVKM. CDR3 loop: CASSLGSRGYAF. The CDR3 DNA sequence: TGTGCCAGCAGCCTAGGATCGAGAGGGTACGCCTTC.

This clone was seen only once. The chain combines TRBV28 with TRBJ2-5; TRBD1 aligns across 7 bases. CDR1 is MDHEN and CDR2 is SYDVKM in the germline V gene. The ends lost 3 bases at V and 2 bases at J; junction bases unmatched: 0. This CDR3 is built from 13 residues. CDR3 loop: CASSLDRQETQYF. CDR3 bases: TGTGCCAGCAGTTTGGACAGGCAAGAGACCCAGTACTTC.

This sequence joins TRBV19 and TRBJ2-7; D is ambiguous. The CDR3 runs 13 residues. The ends were cut back, 6 bases at V and 1 base at J, with 10 bases in the middle. Looked up from germline, CDR1 is LNHDA and CDR2 is SQIVND (reference sequence). CDR3 in DNA: TGTGCCAGTAGCCTACCCGGGTCCTACGAGCAGTACTTC. Its protein product is CASSLPGSYEQYF.

CDR3 amino acids: CASSLVLFGGSGANVLTF. DNA of the CDR3: TGTGCCAGCAGCTTAGTATTGTTTGGGGGCTCTGGGGCCAACGTCCTGACTTTC. The chain recombines TRBV11-3 with TRBJ2-6, with D possibly being TRBD1 or TRBD2 (5 bases each). Germline V gene sequence: CDR1 SGHNT, CDR2 YENEEA. The CDR3 is 18 amino acids. V was pared by 1 base and J by 0 bases, with 13 bases between.

The V call is TRBV19, the J call TRBJ1-1, with 8 nucleotides matching TRBD1. Unmatched junction bases numbered 7, after V lost 7 bases and J lost 6 bases. This CDR3 spans 13 amino acids. In germline, CDR1 is LNHDA, CDR2 SQIVND (reference sequence). In DNA form, the CDR3 reads TGTGCCAGTACCCCGGACAGGGCCGCTGAAGCTTTCTTT. Its protein is CASTPDRAAEAFF.

This clone appeared a few times. The chain is built from TRBV19 and TRBJ2-7; maybe TRBD2 (6 bases). In germline, CDR1 is LNHDA, CDR2 SQIVND (reference sequence). V was shortened by 3 bases and J by 0 bases, with 12 bases between the two germline ends. The CDR3 totals 15 residues. The chain's CDR3 is CASSIQAGYSYEQYF. In DNA, the CDR3 is TGTGCCAGTAGTATTCAAGCGGGTTACTCCTACGAGCAGTACTTC.

CDR3 protein: CASSLSGGIYNEQFF. DNA of the CDR3: TGTGCCAGCAGTTTGTCGGGCGGGATCTACAATGAGCAGTTCTTC. The gene calls are TRBV27 and TRBJ2-1, with D possibly matching TRBD2 (6 bases). Per the germline V gene, CDR1 is MNHEY and CDR2 is SMNVEV (reference sequence). V was shortened by 3 bases and J by 3 bases, with 12 bases between the two germline ends. The CDR3 runs to 15 residues.

The chain links TRBV19 to TRBJ2-3; TRBD2 matches 8 bases. CDR1 LNHDA and CDR2 SQIVND come from the germline V gene (reference sequence). This CDR3 contains 17 residues. Trimming took 5 bases from V and 0 from J; bases not matched to a gene: 10. The CDR3 region is CASSGGTSFASTDTQYF. The CDR3 DNA follows: TGTGCCAGTAGTGGCGGGACTAGTTTCGCTAGCACAGATACGCAGTATTTT.